Following are 20 T cell receptor beta chains from one sample sequenced in a study of CD8+ T cells in alopecia areata. Sequencing templates came from extracted RNA that was reverse transcribed into cDNA. Only in-frame clones appear in the TCRdb table, and some are missing; sequencing was by immunoSEQ multiplex PCR. Of about 110,000 clones in the sample, less than 75% were seen once. Treatment: oral pan-JAK inhibitor, 5-10 mg twice daily. The starting material was CD8+ T cells sorted from blood, obtained at week 24, from a patient treated with tofacitinib. Every receptor here comes from a human donor with alopecia areata.

On this clone itself: Additional DNA sequences in this sample encode the identical CDR3. The chain uses TRBV27 and TRBJ1-6; 8 nucleotides agree with TRBD1. The V segment lost 6 bases and the J segment 2 bases; nucleotides outside the gene matches: 6. The germline CDR1 and CDR2 sequences are MNHEY and SMNVEV (reference sequence). The CDR3 covers 16 residues. CDR3 amino acids: CASSLTGVPYNSPLHF. For the CDR3, the DNA is TGTGCCAGCAGCCTGACAGGGGTGCCCTATAATTCACCCCTCCACTTT.

The V and J genes are TRBV10-3 and TRBJ2-4; D is undetermined. Trimming removed 4 bases at V and 4 bases at J, with 8 bases between. The CDR3 is made up of 13 amino acids. The germline CDR1 and CDR2 sequences are ENHRY and SYGVKD. The CDR3 nucleotides are TGTGCCATCAGTGCGGGCGTGAAAAACATTCAGTACTTC. It is translated as CAISAGVKNIQYF.

This clone has more than one count but fewer than ten. The chain links TRBV13 to TRBJ2-7; no firm D call. In germline, CDR1 is PRHDT, CDR2 FYEKMQ (reference sequence). The CDR3 has 11 residues. V lost 3 bases and J lost 2, with 2 bases in between. The CDR3 is CASSFAYEQYF. The CDR3 nucleotides are TGTGCCAGCAGCTTCGCCTACGAGCAGTACTTC.

CDR3: CASSRGGQPQHF. The CDR3 region has the DNA TGTGCCAGCAGCCGGGGAGGTCAGCCCCAGCATTTT. The chain carries TRBV27 and TRBJ1-5; D remains unclear. CDR3 length equals 12 residues. V was pared by 6 bases and J by 6 bases, with 9 bases between. Germline assignment: CDR1 MNHEY and CDR2 SMNVEV (reference sequence).

Of note for this clone: This sample also contains other DNA sequences that code for the same CDR3. The rearrangement uses TRBV6-5 and TRBJ2-7; no definite D call. Trimming cost V 0 bases and J 3 bases, with 6 bases left between them. Germline V CDR1 and CDR2: MNHEY, SVGAGI. The CDR3 runs 13 residues. This CDR3 reads CASSYSGDYEQYF. The CDR3 DNA reads TGTGCCAGCAGTTACTCTGGGGACTACGAGCAGTACTTC.

The V and J genes are TRBV6-5 and TRBJ1-5, with D perhaps TRBD1 (5 bases). The CDR3 is 14 residues long. Trimming left V 7 bases short and J 0 bases short, with 10 bases between. The germline gives CDR1 MNHEY, CDR2 SVGAGI. CDR3 residues: CASKTGLSNQPQHF. CDR3 sequence (DNA): TGTGCCAGCAAAACGGGGCTTAGCAATCAGCCCCAGCATTTT.

This CDR3 is CASSYGQGNSPLHF. The CDR3 DNA reads as TGTGCCAGCAGTTACGGACAGGGGAATTCACCCCTCCACTTT. The chain recombines TRBV6-5 with TRBJ1-6; 9 bases line up with TRBD1. J was trimmed by 7 bases and V by 2 bases; bases with no gene match: 0. Germline loops: CDR1 MNHEY, CDR2 SVGAGI. CDR3 length: 14 amino acids.

The chain is built from TRBV6-5 and TRBJ1-5, with D unresolved. CDR3 length: 14 amino acids. Trimming stripped 5 bases from V and 5 bases from J, with 13 bases between. The germline V gene has CDR1 MNHEY and CDR2 SVGAGI. DNA of the CDR3: TGTGCCAGCAGTCCTCCGGGGTACGATCAGCCCCAGCATTTT. Translating gives CASSPPGYDQPQHF.

J is TRBJ2-5 and V is TRBV21-1; whether TRBD1, the table's D call, matches the DNA was not checked. TRBV21-1 represents a pseudogene. CDR3 length: 13 amino acids. CDR3 nucleotides: TGTGCCAGCAGGGGACAGGGTAAAGAGACCCAGTACTTC. This gives the protein CASRGQGKETQYF.

The V gene is TRBV28, the J gene TRBJ1-2; D not resolved. Germline lookup yields CDR1 MDHEN and CDR2 SYDVKM. This CDR3 has 15 residues. V lost 6 bases to trimming and J lost 4 bases, with 18 bases between them. The CDR3, as DNA: TGTGCCAGCAGCATCTCGTACGAGGATGGCTATGGCTACACCTTC. This translates into CASSISYEDGYGYTF.

The V gene is TRBV5-4, the J gene TRBJ2-2; no definite D call. Germline lookup yields CDR1 SGHNT and CDR2 YYREEE (reference sequence). The CDR3 runs to 13 residues. The V end lost 6 bases, the J end lost 6 bases, and 12 bases lay between the germline ends. CDR3: CASNHYGPGELFF. Written as DNA, the CDR3 is TGTGCCAGCAACCACTACGGACCCGGGGAGCTGTTTTTT.

This chain links TRBV4-1 with TRBJ2-7; D possibly matches TRBD1 or TRBD2 (5 bases each). This CDR3 is 13 amino acids long. Germline CDR1 MGHRA, CDR2 YSYEKL. V lost 3 bases, J lost 5 bases, and 11 bases lay in between. DNA for the CDR3: TGCGCCAGCAGCCAGTCTCGGGACCACGAGCAGTACTTC. It codes for CASSQSRDHEQYF.

The genes are TRBV6-5 and TRBJ2-1, with 11 bases matching TRBD1. The CDR3 totals 15 residues. Per the germline V gene, CDR1 is MNHEY and CDR2 is SVGAGI. The V segment lost 6 bases and the J segment 4 bases; nucleotides outside the gene matches: 5. The DNA for the CDR3 is TGTGCCAGCAGATTAGGGGACAGGGGGTACAATGAGCAGTTCTTC. The encoded protein is CASRLGDRGYNEQFF.

The CDR3 reads CASSIGVAEQFF. The DNA of the CDR3 is TGTGCCAGCAGCATTGGGGTCGCTGAGCAGTTCTTC. This chain uses TRBV13 with TRBJ2-1, with no clear D. From germline, CDR1 is PRHDT and CDR2 FYEKMQ (reference sequence). The CDR3 contains 12 residues. V was clipped by 5 bases and J by 9 bases, with 11 bases between them.

The genes are TRBV15 and TRBJ1-5; 10 bases agree with TRBD1. CDR3 size: 15 residues. CDR1 is LNHNV, CDR2 YYDKDF, per germline (reference sequence). Trimming at V came to 5 bases and at J to 4 bases, leaving 5 bases not matched to a gene. The CDR3 DNA follows: TGTGCCACCAGCCCCAGGACAGGGGGAAATCAGCCCCAGCATTTT. This sequence encodes CATSPRTGGNQPQHF.

The chain carries TRBV11-2 and TRBJ1-4; a weak D match, TRBD1 (6 bases). Trimming pared 1 base from V and 8 bases from J, leaving 11 bases between. The CDR3 contains 14 residues. CDR1 is SGHAT and CDR2 is FQNNGV in the germline V gene. CDR3 in amino acids: CASSLGQRGEKLFF. CDR3 in DNA: TGTGCCAGCAGCTTAGGTCAAAGGGGGGAAAAACTGTTTTTT.

The sample holds one count of this clone. The chain links TRBV7-9 to TRBJ2-7; 7 nucleotides line up with TRBD1. J was trimmed by 3 bases and V by 2 bases; bases with no gene match: 10. CDR1 and CDR2 (germline): SEHNR, FQNEAQ (reference sequence). CDR3 size: 16 residues. In nucleotides, the CDR3 is TGTGCCAGCAGCTTATCGGGTGGGACAGCGAACTACGAGCAGTACTTC. This encodes CASSLSGGTANYEQYF.

This rearrangement joins TRBV15 to TRBJ2-1; D is tentatively TRBD1 or TRBD2 (5 bases each). Per the germline V gene, CDR1 is LNHNV and CDR2 is YYDKDF (reference sequence). The V end lost 8 bases, the J end lost 8 bases, and 19 bases lay between the germline ends. The CDR3 covers 14 residues. CDR3 residues: CATLLFPGSDEQFF. Here the CDR3 DNA reads TGTGCCACCCTCCTGTTTCCAGGGAGCGATGAGCAGTTCTTC.

The chain carries TRBV9 and TRBJ2-5, with no clear D. V lost 0 bases and J 4 bases, leaving 10 bases between the germline ends. CDR3 length: 14 residues. Germline V gene sequence: CDR1 SGDLS, CDR2 YYNGEE. The CDR3 here is CASSVEGLVETQYF. The CDR3, as DNA: TGTGCCAGCAGCGTAGAAGGGTTAGTAGAGACCCAGTACTTC.

The genes are TRBV4-3 and TRBJ2-7; 8 bases line up with TRBD1. V lost 1 base to trimming and J lost 6 bases; unmatched junction nucleotides: 5. The CDR3 extends over 14 amino acids. Germline V gene lookup returns CDR1 LGHNA and CDR2 YSLEER. CDR3 coding DNA: TGCGCCAGCAGCCAAGCGCAGGGGGCCCTCGAGCAGTACTTC. It specifies CASSQAQGALEQYF.